Included here is one T cell receptor (beta chain) sequence, with context. The entry originates in a study of cytomegalovirus exposure and HLA in healthy donors. V dropped 2 bases and J dropped 6 bases, with 13 bases sitting between them. This CDR3 has 14 amino acids. Germline CDR1 reads SNHLY; CDR2 reads FYNNEI. Profiling relied on immunoSEQ multiplex PCR, and the TCRdb table lists in-frame clones only, not all of them. Here the sample spans roughly 120,000 clones, roughly 90% being singletons. The sequence derives from a man between 25 and 39 years old in good health and CMV-seronegative. J is TRBJ1-2 and V is TRBV2; no clear D gene. The sample comprised PBMCs. The CDR3 region has the DNA TGTGCCAGCAGTGAATGGGAGGGTAGGAATGGCTACACCTTC. As protein: CASSEWEGRNGYTF.